The 17 T cell receptor beta chains in this list originate from one sample, sequenced in a study of read filtering for tumor transcriptome and immune sequencing. Molecular barcoded adaptors covering alpha/delta and beta/gamma chains were used on 400 to 450 ng RNA. TCRdb passed the reads through MiXCR, listing each CDR3 protein once. The sample holds roughly 130,000 distinct CDR3 sequences, 10% to 15% seen once. The sample comprised a population of CD138-negative cells sorted from bone marrow. These receptors were obtained from a donor aged 40 or older with multiple myeloma.

Remarks on this clonotype: This may be a read error: a much more frequent sequence differs by one nucleotide. The rearrangement joins TRBV5-5 to TRBJ1-1; no reliable D call. CDR3 length: 13 amino acids. Germline V gene sequence: CDR1 SGHKS, CDR2 YYEKEE (reference sequence). CDR3 in DNA: TGTGCCAGCGGCTTTGTCGGGGACACTGAAGCTTTCTTT. It translates to CASGFVGDTEAFF.

This clonotype is a singleton in its sample. CDR3 sequence: CASRGQGTGGGELFF. CDR3 nucleotide sequence: TGTGCCAGCAGGGGCCAGGGGACAGGGGGCGGGGAGCTGTTTTTT. This chain links TRBV28 with TRBJ2-2, with 11 bases lining up with TRBD1. In germline, CDR1 is MDHEN, CDR2 SYDVKM. This CDR3 comprises 15 residues. V was pared by 6 bases and J by 7 bases, with 7 bases of the junction left unmatched.

Ten or more counts support this clonotype. This sequence joins TRBV7-2 and TRBJ1-5; D remains ambiguous. V was cut by 1 base and J by 3 bases, with 10 bases left in between. In germline, CDR1 is SGHTA, CDR2 FQGNSA. This CDR3 contains 15 residues. CDR3 amino acids: CASSLDPGYNQPQHF. Here the CDR3 DNA reads TGTGCCAGCAGCTTAGATCCAGGCTACAATCAGCCCCAGCATTTT.

The sample holds many counts of this clonotype. V and J are TRBV6-2 or TRBV6-3 and TRBJ2-3; no clear D. The germline V and J ends were trimmed by 0 bases and 2 bases, with 9 bases remaining between them. This CDR3 has 15 residues. Germline loops: CDR1 MNHEY, CDR2 SVGEGT. The CDR3 loop is CASSYSNFDTDTQYF. DNA of the CDR3: TGTGCCAGCAGTTACTCGAACTTCGACACAGATACGCAGTATTTT.

This clonotype was picked up many times. The chain combines TRBV28 with TRBJ1-2, with 7 bases identical to TRBD1. Looked up from germline, CDR1 is MDHEN and CDR2 is SYDVKM. V lost 3 bases, J lost 10 bases, and 11 bases stayed unmatched. There are 14 residues in the CDR3. CDR3 sequence: CASSFFTSGTAYTF. The CDR3 DNA is TGTGCCAGCAGTTTCTTTACCTCCGGGACAGCCTACACCTTC.

There are many counts of this clonotype. V usage is TRBV9 and J usage is TRBJ2-2, with D tentatively TRBD1 (6 bases). Germline V gene data show CDR1 as SGDLS and CDR2 as YYNGEE. V lost 4 bases and J 6 bases, leaving 19 bases between the germline ends. The CDR3 length is 16 residues. The CDR3 bases are TGTGCCAGCAGCAAAGAACACAGGGTCCTCGCCGGGGAGCTGTTTTTT. Its protein is CASSKEHRVLAGELFF.

This clonotype showed up many times. The chain is built from TRBV19 and TRBJ2-1; D is unresolved. The CDR3 totals 18 residues. The germline V and J ends were trimmed by 3 bases and 0 bases, with 18 bases remaining between them. The germline V gene encodes CDR1 LNHDA and CDR2 SQIVND (reference sequence). CDR3 amino acids: CASSMSLLGYGSYNEQFF. CDR3 in DNA: TGTGCCAGTAGTATGAGCCTGTTGGGGTATGGCTCCTACAATGAGCAGTTCTTC.

The sample holds a few counts of this clonotype. The V gene is TRBV12-5, the J gene TRBJ1-5; TRBD1 matches 7 bases. The CDR3 runs to 18 residues. Germline V CDR1 and CDR2: LGHNT, FRNRAP. V lost 1 base and J lost 0; bases outside the gene matches: 9. The CDR3 reads CASGLGRDRMYSNQPQHF. CDR3 in DNA: TGTGCTAGTGGTTTGGGCCGGGACAGAATGTATAGCAATCAGCCCCAGCATTTT. The variable domain in full, with the rest retrieved from reference TRBV12-5 and TRBJ1-5, is DARVTQTPRHKVTEMGQEVTMRCQPILGHNTVFWYRQTMMQGLELLAYFRNRAPLDDSGMPKDRFSAEMPDATLATLKIQPSEPRDSAVYFCASGLGRDRMYSNQPQHFGDGTRLSIL.

This clonotype was detected many times. V usage is TRBV12-3 or TRBV12-4 and J usage is TRBJ1-1, with 7 bases that match TRBD1. V trimming: 1 base; J trimming: 4 bases; junction bases outside the gene matches: 6. The CDR3 totals 15 residues. The CDR3: CASSLGDSPSTEAFF. The CDR3 DNA reads TGTGCCAGCAGTTTAGGGGACAGCCCAAGCACTGAAGCTTTCTTT.

This clonotype was observed once. With a much larger clone just one base away, this may be a read error. The chain couples TRBV28 to TRBJ1-4, with D possibly matching TRBD1 (5 bases). CDR3 length equals 13 residues. Per germline, CDR1 MDHEN and CDR2 SYDVKM. CDR3: CASSQGGDEKLSF. The CDR3 nucleotides are TGTGCCAGCAGCCAGGGAGGAGACGAAAAACTGTCTTTT.

Remarks on this clonotype: The CDR3 does not close with the conserved phenylalanine or tryptophan, likely indicating a read error. V is TRBV11-3 and J is TRBJ1-1, with D tentatively TRBD1 (5 bases). The CDR3 spans 13 residues. With 5 bases removed from V and 4 bases from J, the gap between germline ends came to 11 bases. The germline gives CDR1 SGHNT, CDR2 YENEEA. The CDR3: CASSPGRGTEAFS. Here the CDR3 DNA reads TGTGCCAGCAGCCCCGGGAGGGGCACTGAAGCTTTCTCT.

This clonotype was detected ten times or more. The chain recombines TRBV11-2 with TRBJ2-1; TRBD2 matches 9 bases. CDR3 size: 16 residues. The germline CDR1 and CDR2 sequences are SGHAT and FQNNGV. V gave up 1 base and J gave up 7 bases; unmatched junction bases: 8. CDR3 in DNA: TGTGCCAGCAGCTTAGGGGGCGGGAGGGCCAGGAATGAGCAGTTCTTC. This sequence encodes CASSLGGGRARNEQFF.

At least ten counts were recorded for this clonotype. V usage is TRBV6-2 or TRBV6-3 and J usage is TRBJ2-5; tentatively, D is TRBD2 (6 bases). Germline CDR1 MNHEY, CDR2 SVGEGT. The CDR3 has 16 amino acids. The germline V and J ends were trimmed by 0 bases and 2 bases, with 13 bases remaining between them. The CDR3 is CASSYSSGGKQETQYF. For the CDR3, the DNA is TGTGCCAGCAGTTACTCGTCTGGCGGGAAACAAGAGACCCAGTACTTC.

The table lists this clonotype with a few counts. Given a much more abundant clone one base away, this may be a read error. V is TRBV6-6 and J is TRBJ1-6; D is unclear. The CDR3 length is 19 residues. Germline V CDR1 and CDR2: MNHNY, SVGAGI (reference sequence). The V end was cut by 0 bases, the J end by 8 bases, with 23 bases between. CDR3 loop: CASSYSIDFAKYAYSPLHF. CDR3 coding DNA: TGTGCCAGCAGTTACTCGATAGACTTTGCAAAATACGCCTATTCACCCCTCCACTTT.

This clonotype was seen repeatedly, ten times or more. J is TRBJ2-3 and V is TRBV11-2; 12 bases fit TRBD2. J lost 4 bases, V lost 6 bases, and 17 bases had no gene match. The CDR3 contains 19 residues. Germline loops: CDR1 SGHAT, CDR2 FQNNGV. CDR3 sequence: CASRGVSSGRVIYADTQYF. In DNA, the CDR3 is TGTGCCAGCAGGGGGGTTTCTAGCGGGAGGGTTATTTATGCAGATACGCAGTATTTT.

As to this clonotype: One junction end does not reproduce the germline sequence, and a read error may be involved. The V call is TRBV19, the J call TRBJ2-1; D is ambiguous. Germline CDR1 LNHDA, CDR2 SQIVND (reference sequence). This CDR3 is 15 amino acids long. CDR3: CTSSIGDNTYNEQFF. For the CDR3, the DNA is TGTACCAGTAGTATAGGTGACAACACCTACAATGAGCAGTTCTTC.

There are many counts of this clonotype. The chain recombines TRBV30 with TRBJ2-7; tentative D call: TRBD1 (5 bases). The V end was cut by 4 bases, the J end by 5 bases, with 15 bases between. In germline, CDR1 is GTSNPN, CDR2 SVGIG (reference sequence). The CDR3 contains 13 residues. The CDR3 sequence is CAWTLARDHEQYF. CDR3 DNA: TGTGCCTGGACCTTAGCCAGGGATCACGAGCAGTACTTC.